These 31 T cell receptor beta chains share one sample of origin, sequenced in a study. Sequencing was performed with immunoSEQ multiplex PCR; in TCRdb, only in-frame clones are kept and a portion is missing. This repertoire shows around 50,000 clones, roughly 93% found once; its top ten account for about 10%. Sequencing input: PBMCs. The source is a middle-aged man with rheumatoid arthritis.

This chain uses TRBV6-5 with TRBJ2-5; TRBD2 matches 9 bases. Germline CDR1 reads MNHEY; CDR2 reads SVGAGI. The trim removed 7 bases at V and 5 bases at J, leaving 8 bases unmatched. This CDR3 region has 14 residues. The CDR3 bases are TGTGCCAGCACGGGCGGGGGGGCCCCTGAGACCCAGTACTTC. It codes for CASTGGGAPETQYF.

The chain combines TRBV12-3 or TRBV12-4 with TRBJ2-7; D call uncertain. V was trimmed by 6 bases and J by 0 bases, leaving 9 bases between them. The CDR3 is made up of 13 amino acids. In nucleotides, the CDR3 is TGTGCCAGCAGCCTTGTCGGCTCCTACGAGCAGTACTTC. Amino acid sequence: CASSLVGSYEQYF.

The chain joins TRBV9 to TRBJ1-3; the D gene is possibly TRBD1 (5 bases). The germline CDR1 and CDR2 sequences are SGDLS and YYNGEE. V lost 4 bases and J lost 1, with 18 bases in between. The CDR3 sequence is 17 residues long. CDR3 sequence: CASSSPLTGFSGNTIYF. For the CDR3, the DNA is TGTGCCAGCAGCTCCCCCCTCACAGGTTTTTCTGGAAACACCATATATTTT.

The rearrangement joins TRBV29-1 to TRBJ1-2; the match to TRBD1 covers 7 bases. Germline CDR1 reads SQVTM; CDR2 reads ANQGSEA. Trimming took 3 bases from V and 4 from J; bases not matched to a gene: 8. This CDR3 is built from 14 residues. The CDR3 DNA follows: TGCAGCGTTGACGACCACAGGGGTTTCTATGGCTACACCTTC. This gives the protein CSVDDHRGFYGYTF.

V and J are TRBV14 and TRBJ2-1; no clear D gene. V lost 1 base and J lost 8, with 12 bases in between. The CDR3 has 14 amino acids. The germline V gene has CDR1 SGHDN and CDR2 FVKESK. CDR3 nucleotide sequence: TGTGCCAGCAGCCAAGTAACCTGGTACCATGAGCAGTTCTTC. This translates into CASSQVTWYHEQFF.

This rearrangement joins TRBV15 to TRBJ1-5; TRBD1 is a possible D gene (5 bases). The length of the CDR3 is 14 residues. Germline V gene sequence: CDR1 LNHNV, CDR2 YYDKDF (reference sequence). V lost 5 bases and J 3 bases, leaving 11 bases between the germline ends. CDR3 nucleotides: TGTGCCACCAGCGGTGACAGCTTCAATCAGCCCCAGCATTTT. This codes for CATSGDSFNQPQHF.

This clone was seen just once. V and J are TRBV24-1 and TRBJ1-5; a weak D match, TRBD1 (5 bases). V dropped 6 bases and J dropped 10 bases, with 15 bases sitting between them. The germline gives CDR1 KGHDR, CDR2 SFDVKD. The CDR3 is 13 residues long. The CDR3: CATSNKGNLPQHF. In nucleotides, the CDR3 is TGTGCCACCAGTAACAAGGGGAACCTTCCCCAGCATTTT.

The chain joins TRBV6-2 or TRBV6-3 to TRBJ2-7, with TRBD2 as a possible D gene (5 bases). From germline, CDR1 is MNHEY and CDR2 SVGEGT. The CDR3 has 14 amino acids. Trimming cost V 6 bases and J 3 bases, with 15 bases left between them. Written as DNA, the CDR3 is TGTGCCAGCAGCAATCTCGGGGTTGGCTACGAGCAGTACTTC. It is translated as CASSNLGVGYEQYF.

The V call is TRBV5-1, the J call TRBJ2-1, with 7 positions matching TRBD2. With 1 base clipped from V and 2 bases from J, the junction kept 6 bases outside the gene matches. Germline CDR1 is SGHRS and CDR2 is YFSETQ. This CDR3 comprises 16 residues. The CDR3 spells CASSLLAGATYNEQFF. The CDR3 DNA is TGCGCCAGCAGCTTGCTCGCGGGAGCGACCTACAATGAGCAGTTCTTC.

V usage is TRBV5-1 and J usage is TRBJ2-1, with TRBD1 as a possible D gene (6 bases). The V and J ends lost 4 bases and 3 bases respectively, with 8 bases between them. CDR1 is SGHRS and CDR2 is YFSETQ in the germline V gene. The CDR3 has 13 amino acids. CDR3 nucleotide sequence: TGCGCCAGCAGCCCGGACAGCTACAATGAGCAGTTCTTC. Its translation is CASSPDSYNEQFF.

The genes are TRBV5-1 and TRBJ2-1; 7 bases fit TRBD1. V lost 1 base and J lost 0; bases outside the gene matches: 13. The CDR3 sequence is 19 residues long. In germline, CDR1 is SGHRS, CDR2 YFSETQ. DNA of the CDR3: TGCGCCAGCAGCTTGTACCCTAGGGGACAGATGAGCTCCTACAATGAGCAGTTCTTC. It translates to CASSLYPRGQMSSYNEQFF.

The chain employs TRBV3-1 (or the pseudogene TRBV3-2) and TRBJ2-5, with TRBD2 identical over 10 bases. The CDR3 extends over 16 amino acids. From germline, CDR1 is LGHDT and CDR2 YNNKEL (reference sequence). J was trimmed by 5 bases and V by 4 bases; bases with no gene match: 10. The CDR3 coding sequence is TGTGCCAGCAGCCGACTTCTAGCGGGGGACGGGGAGACCCAGTACTTC. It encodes CASSRLLAGDGETQYF.

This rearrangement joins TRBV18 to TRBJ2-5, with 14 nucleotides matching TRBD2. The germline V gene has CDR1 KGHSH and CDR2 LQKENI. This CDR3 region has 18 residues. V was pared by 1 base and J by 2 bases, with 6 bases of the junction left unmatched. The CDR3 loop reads CASSPLTSGGARQETQYF. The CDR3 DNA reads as TGTGCCAGCTCACCACTGACTAGCGGGGGGGCGAGGCAAGAGACCCAGTACTTC.

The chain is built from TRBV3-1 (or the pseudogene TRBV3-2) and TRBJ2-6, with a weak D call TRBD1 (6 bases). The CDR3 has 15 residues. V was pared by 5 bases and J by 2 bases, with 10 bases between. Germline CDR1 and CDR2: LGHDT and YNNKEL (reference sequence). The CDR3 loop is CASSWTVTGANVLTF. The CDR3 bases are TGTGCCAGCAGCTGGACAGTCACTGGGGCCAACGTCCTGACTTTC.

The CDR3 here is CASSLGVQGLTQPQHF. CDR3 nucleotides: TGTGCCAGCAGCTTGGGGGTCCAGGGGCTCACTCAGCCCCAGCATTTT. The chain couples TRBV7-6 to TRBJ1-5; TRBD1 might be the D (6 bases). Between the trimmed V and J ends, which lost 3 bases and 6 bases, there was a span of 18 bases. Germline CDR1 and CDR2: SGHVS and FNYEAQ. This CDR3 spans 16 amino acids. Based on the CDR3 plus reference TRBV7-6 and TRBJ1-5, the full variable domain is GAGVSQSPRYKVTKRGQDVALRCDPISGHVSLYWYRQALGQGPEFLTYFNYEAQQDKSGLPNDRFSAERPEGSISTLTIQRTEQRDSAMYRCASSLGVQGLTQPQHFGDGTRLSIL.

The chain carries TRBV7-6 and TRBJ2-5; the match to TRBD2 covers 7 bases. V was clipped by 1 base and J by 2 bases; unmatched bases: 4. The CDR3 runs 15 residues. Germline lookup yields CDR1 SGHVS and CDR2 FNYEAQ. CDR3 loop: CASSLGSGAQETQYF. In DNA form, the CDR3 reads TGTGCCAGCAGCTTAGGGAGCGGGGCACAAGAGACCCAGTACTTC.

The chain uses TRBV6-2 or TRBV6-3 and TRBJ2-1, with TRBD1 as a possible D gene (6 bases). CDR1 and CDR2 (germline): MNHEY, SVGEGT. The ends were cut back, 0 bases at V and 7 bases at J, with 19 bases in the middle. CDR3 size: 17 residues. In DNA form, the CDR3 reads TGTGCCAGCAGTTACTCGTGGGTCAGGGGTATTGGTAATGAGCAGTTCTTC. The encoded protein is CASSYSWVRGIGNEQFF.

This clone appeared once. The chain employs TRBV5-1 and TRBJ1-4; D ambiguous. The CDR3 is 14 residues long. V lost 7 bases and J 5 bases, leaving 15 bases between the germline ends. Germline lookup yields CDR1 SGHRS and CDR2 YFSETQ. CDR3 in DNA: TGCGCCAGCCGCCCGGACCTACTGAATGAAAAACTGTTTTTT. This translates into CASRPDLLNEKLFF.

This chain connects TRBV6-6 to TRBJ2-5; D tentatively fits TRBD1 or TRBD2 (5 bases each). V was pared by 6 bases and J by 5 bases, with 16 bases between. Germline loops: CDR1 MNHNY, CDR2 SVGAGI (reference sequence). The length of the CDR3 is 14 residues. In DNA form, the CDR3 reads TGTGCCAGCAGACAAGGGACCGCCCGGGAGACCCAGTACTTC. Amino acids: CASRQGTARETQYF.

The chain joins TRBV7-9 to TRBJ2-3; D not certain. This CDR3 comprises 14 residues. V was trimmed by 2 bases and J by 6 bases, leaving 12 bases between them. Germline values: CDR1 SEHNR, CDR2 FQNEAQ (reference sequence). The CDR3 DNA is TGTGCCAGCAGCTTACCCCTCGGTCCGGATACGCAGTATTTT. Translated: CASSLPLGPDTQYF.

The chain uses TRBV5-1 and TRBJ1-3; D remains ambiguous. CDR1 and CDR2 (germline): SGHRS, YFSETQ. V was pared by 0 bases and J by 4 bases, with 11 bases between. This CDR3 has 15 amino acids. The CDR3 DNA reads TGCGCCAGCAGCTTGGTGGCCAGCTCGGGAAACACCATATATTTT. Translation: CASSLVASSGNTIYF.

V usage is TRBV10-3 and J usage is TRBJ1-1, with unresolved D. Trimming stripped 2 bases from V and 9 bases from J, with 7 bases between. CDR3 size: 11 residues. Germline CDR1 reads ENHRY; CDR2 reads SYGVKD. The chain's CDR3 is CAISEGLKAFF. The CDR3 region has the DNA TGTGCCATCAGTGAGGGTTTGAAAGCTTTCTTT.

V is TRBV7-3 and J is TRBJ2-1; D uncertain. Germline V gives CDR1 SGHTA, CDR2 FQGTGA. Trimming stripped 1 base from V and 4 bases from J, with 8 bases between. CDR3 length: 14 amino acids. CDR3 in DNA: TGTGCCAGCAGCTTAAGAAGTCCTTACAATGAGCAGTTCTTC. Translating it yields CASSLRSPYNEQFF.

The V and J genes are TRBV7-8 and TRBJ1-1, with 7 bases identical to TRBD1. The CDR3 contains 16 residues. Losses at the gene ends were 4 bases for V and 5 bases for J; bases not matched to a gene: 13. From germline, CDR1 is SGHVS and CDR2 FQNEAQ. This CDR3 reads CASSSLTGTLGTEAFF. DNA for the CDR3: TGTGCCAGCAGCTCCCTGACAGGGACCTTGGGGACTGAAGCTTTCTTT.

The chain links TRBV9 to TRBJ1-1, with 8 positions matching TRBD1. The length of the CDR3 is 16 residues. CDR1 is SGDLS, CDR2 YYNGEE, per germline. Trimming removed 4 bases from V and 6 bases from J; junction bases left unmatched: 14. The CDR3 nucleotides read TGTGCCAGCAGCTCCGCGAAGGACAGGGAAAAGGCTGAAGCTTTCTTT. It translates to CASSSAKDREKAEAFF.

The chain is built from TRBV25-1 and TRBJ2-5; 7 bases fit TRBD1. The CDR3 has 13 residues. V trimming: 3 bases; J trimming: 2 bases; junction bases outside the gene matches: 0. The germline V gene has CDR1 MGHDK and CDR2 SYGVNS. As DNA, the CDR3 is TGTGCCAGCAGTGAGGACAGGCAAGAGACCCAGTACTTC. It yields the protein CASSEDRQETQYF.

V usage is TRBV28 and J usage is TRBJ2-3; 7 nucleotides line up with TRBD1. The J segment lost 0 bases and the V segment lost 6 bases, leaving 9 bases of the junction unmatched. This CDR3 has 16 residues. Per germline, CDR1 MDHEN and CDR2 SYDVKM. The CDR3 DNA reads TGTGCCAGCAGGCCAGGGACAGCCCCTAGCACAGATACGCAGTATTTT. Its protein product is CASRPGTAPSTDTQYF.

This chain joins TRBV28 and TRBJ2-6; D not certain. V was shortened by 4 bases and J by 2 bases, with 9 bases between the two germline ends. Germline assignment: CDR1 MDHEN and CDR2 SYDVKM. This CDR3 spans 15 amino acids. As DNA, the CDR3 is TGTGCCAGCAGTTCAACTTTCACTGGGGCCAACGTCCTGACTTTC. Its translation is CASSSTFTGANVLTF.

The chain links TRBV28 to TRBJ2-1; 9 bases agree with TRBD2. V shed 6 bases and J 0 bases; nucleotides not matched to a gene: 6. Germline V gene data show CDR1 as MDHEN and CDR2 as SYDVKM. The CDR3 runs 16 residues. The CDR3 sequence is CASRQGLASSYNEQFF. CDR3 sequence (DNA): TGTGCCAGCAGGCAGGGACTAGCAAGCTCCTACAATGAGCAGTTCTTC.

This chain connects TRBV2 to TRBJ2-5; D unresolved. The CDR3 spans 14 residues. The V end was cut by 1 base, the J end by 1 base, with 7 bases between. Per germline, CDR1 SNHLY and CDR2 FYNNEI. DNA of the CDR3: TGTGCCAGCAGTGAAGTGTCGGTCCAAGAGACCCAGTACTTC. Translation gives CASSEVSVQETQYF.

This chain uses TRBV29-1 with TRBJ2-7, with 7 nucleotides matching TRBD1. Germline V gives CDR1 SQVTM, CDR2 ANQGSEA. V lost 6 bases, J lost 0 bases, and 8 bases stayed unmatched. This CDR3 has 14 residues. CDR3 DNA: TGCAGCGTGAAGGACAGGAGTCGCTCCTACGAGCAGTACTTC. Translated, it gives CSVKDRSRSYEQYF.